Shown below are 13 T cell receptor beta chains from a single sample sequenced in a study of cytomegalovirus exposure and HLA in healthy donors. The PCR ran on 60 Vbeta and 13 Jbeta primers. Using immunoSEQ multiplex PCR, the repertoire was profiled, and TCRdb retains in-frame clones only, with some absent. Here the sample spans approximately 190,000 clones, approximately 80% being singletons. Sequencing was carried out using PBMCs. The receptors here all came from a woman younger than 45 in good health and CMV-seropositive.

The V call is TRBV30, the J call TRBJ2-7; 9 nucleotides align to TRBD1. There are 15 residues in the CDR3. Trimming cost V 0 bases and J 8 bases; bases outside gene matches: 11. The germline V gene encodes CDR1 GTSNPN and CDR2 SVGIG (reference sequence). CDR3 coding DNA: TGTGCCTGGAGTGTAAGGACAGGGGCGCTACGAAAGCAGTACTTC. This translates into CAWSVRTGALRKQYF.

The genes are TRBV7-9 and TRBJ2-1; 7 positions agree with TRBD2. Germline V gene lookup returns CDR1 SEHNR and CDR2 FQNEAQ (reference sequence). Losses at the gene ends were 6 bases for V and 5 bases for J; bases not matched to a gene: 7. CDR3 length: 14 residues. CDR3 in amino acids: CASRPGLPNNEQFF. CDR3 DNA sequence: TGTGCCAGCAGGCCGGGACTACCTAACAATGAGCAGTTCTTC.

This clone has only a few counts. The V and J genes are TRBV10-2 and TRBJ1-2; TRBD1 matches 8 bases. V gave up 8 bases and J gave up 1 base; unmatched junction bases: 6. The CDR3 spans 14 residues. Germline assignment: CDR1 WSHSY and CDR2 SAAADI. CDR3 region: CASGLDRGNYGYTF. The CDR3 coding sequence is TGCGCCAGCGGCCTAGACAGGGGTAACTATGGCTACACCTTC.

The table lists this clone with a count of one. The chain uses TRBV6-1 and TRBJ1-2, with D perhaps TRBD1 (5 bases). The CDR3 is 14 residues long. Germline assignment: CDR1 MNHNS and CDR2 SASEGT. The V end was cut by 4 bases, the J end by 4 bases, with 13 bases between. The CDR3 is CASSVQGALYGYTF. The CDR3 DNA reads TGTGCCAGCAGTGTTCAAGGGGCCCTCTATGGCTACACCTTC.

The chain employs TRBV2 and TRBJ1-3; 7 bases are a match to TRBD1. Germline-derived CDR1 and CDR2 are SNHLY and FYNNEI. This CDR3 contains 14 residues. V was clipped by 5 bases and J by 4 bases; unmatched bases: 5. CDR3 DNA: TGTGCCAGCAGTACTACAGGGGTCGGAAACACCATATATTTT. This codes for CASSTTGVGNTIYF.

This chain connects TRBV9 to TRBJ2-5; TRBD1 agrees at 7 bases. J was trimmed by 4 bases and V by 1 base; bases with no gene match: 7. The germline gives CDR1 SGDLS, CDR2 YYNGEE. The CDR3 totals 15 residues. CDR3 nucleotides: TGTGCCAGCAGCGTACAGACAGGGAAAGGAGAGACCCAGTACTTC. It yields the protein CASSVQTGKGETQYF. The full variable domain, with the rest looked up from reference TRBV9 and TRBJ2-5, is DSGVTQTPKHLITATGQRVTLRCSPRSGDLSVYWYQQSLDQGLQFLIQYYNGEERAKGNILERFSAQQFPDLHSELNLSSLELGDSALYFCASSVQTGKGETQYFGPGTRLLVL.

V usage is TRBV30 and J usage is TRBJ1-5; a possible D gene is TRBD1 (6 bases). Per germline, CDR1 GTSNPN and CDR2 SVGIG (reference sequence). The length of the CDR3 is 14 residues. The germline V and J ends were trimmed by 1 base and 5 bases, with 12 bases remaining between them. The DNA of the CDR3 is TGTGCCTGGAGTGGGGCGGGGGCGCATCAGCCCCAGCATTTT. Protein: CAWSGAGAHQPQHF.

Only one count was recorded for this clone. The chain is built from TRBV27 and TRBJ2-5, with D possibly matching TRBD2 (6 bases). Between the trimmed V and J ends, which lost 5 bases and 0 bases, there was a span of 16 bases. In germline, CDR1 is MNHEY, CDR2 SMNVEV (reference sequence). The CDR3 spans 16 residues. The CDR3 sequence is CASSPHSGAYQETQYF. The CDR3 DNA is TGTGCCAGCAGTCCCCATAGCGGAGCGTACCAAGAGACCCAGTACTTC.

This rearrangement joins TRBV5-4 to TRBJ2-2, with TRBD2 matching over 7 bases. CDR1 and CDR2 (germline): SGHNT, YYREEE (reference sequence). CDR3 length: 15 amino acids. The V gene end was trimmed by 5 bases and the J gene end by 1 base; junction bases not matched to a gene: 5. CDR3 sequence reads: CASSMGRENTGELFF. CDR3 nucleotide sequence: TGTGCCAGCAGTATGGGGAGGGAGAACACCGGGGAGCTGTTTTTT. Looking up the rest from reference TRBV5-4 and TRBJ2-2 gives the full variable domain: ETGVTQSPTHLIKTRGQQVTLRCSSQSGHNTVSWYQQALGQGPQFIFQYYREEENGRGNFPPRFSGLQFPNYSSELNVNALELDDSALYLCASSMGRENTGELFFGEGSRLTVL.

The chain combines TRBV10-2 with TRBJ2-3; 8 nucleotides line up with TRBD2. The CDR3 runs 13 residues. The V segment lost 7 bases and the J segment 6 bases; nucleotides outside the gene matches: 6. Looked up from germline, CDR1 is WSHSY and CDR2 is SAAADI. In DNA form, the CDR3 reads TGCGCCAGCAAGGCGGGGGGCCTGGATACGCAGTATTTT. It codes for CASKAGGLDTQYF.

This chain connects TRBV7-8 to TRBJ2-3, with 10 bases matching TRBD2. This CDR3 spans 15 amino acids. The germline CDR1 and CDR2 sequences are SGHVS and FQNEAQ. The J segment lost 2 bases and the V segment lost 5 bases, leaving 4 bases of the junction unmatched. The DNA of the CDR3 is TGTGCCAGCAGCAGACTAGCGGGCTTCACAGATACGCAGTATTTT. Translation gives CASSRLAGFTDTQYF.

This clone was seen only once. The V gene is TRBV21-1, the J gene TRBJ2-1; the table's D gene call, TRBD1, was not cross checked with the DNA. TRBV21-1 is a known pseudogene. CDR3 length: 12 residues. Written as DNA, the CDR3 is TGTGCCAGCGTCCAGAATAACAATGAGCAGTTCTTC. This gives the protein CASVQNNNEQFF.

As DNA, the CDR3 is TGTGCCAGCAGCTTAGAGATCGTCGGGCTAGCGGGAGGAAATGAGCAGTTCTTC. Its translation is CASSLEIVGLAGGNEQFF. The V call is TRBV7-2, the J call TRBJ2-1, with TRBD2 matching over 11 bases. The CDR3 consists of 18 residues. The V gene's germline CDR1 is SGHTA and CDR2 FQGNSA. V was clipped by 1 base and J by 7 bases; unmatched bases: 12.